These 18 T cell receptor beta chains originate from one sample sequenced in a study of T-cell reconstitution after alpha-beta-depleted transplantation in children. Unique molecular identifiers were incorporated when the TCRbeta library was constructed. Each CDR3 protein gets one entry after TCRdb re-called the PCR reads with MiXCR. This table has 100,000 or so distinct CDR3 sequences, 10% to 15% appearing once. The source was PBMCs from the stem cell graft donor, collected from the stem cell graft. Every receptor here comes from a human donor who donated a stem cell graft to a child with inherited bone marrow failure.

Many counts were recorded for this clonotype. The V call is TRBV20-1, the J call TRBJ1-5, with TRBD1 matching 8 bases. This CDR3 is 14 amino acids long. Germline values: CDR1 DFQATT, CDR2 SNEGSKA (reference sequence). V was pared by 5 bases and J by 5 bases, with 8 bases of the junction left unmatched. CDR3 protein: CSAQPGQEYQPQHF. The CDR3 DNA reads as TGCAGTGCTCAACCGGGACAGGAGTATCAGCCCCAGCATTTT.

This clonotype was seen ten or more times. The CDR3 nucleotides are TGTGCCAGCAGCCCCCGGGGGGCAGCAATCTCTGGGGCCAACGTCCTGACTTTC. Its translation is CASSPRGAAISGANVLTF. The chain carries TRBV7-3 and TRBJ2-6, with a tentative D call TRBD2 (7 bases). CDR1 SGHTA and CDR2 FQGTGA come from the germline V gene. With 5 bases removed from V and 0 bases from J, the gap between germline ends came to 17 bases. The CDR3 is made up of 18 amino acids.

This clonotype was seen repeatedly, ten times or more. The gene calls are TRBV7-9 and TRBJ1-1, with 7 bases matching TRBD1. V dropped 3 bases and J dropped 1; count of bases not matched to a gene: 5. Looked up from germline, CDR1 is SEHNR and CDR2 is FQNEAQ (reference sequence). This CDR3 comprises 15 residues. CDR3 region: CASSFTQGSNTEAFF. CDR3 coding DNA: TGTGCCAGCAGCTTCACACAGGGGTCGAACACTGAAGCTTTCTTT.

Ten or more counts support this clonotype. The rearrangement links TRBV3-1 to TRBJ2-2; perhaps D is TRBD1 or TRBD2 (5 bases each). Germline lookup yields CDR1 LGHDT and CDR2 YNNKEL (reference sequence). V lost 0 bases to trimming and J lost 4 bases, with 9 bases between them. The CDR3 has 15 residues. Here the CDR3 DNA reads TGTGCCAGCAGCCAAGAGGGGCGGGTCACCGGGGAGCTGTTTTTT. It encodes CASSQEGRVTGELFF. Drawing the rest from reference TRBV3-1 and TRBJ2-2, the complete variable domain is DTAVSQTPKYLVTQMGNDKSIKCEQNLGHDTMYWYKQDSKKFLKIMFSYNNKELIINETVPNRFSPKSPDKAHLNLHINSLELGDSAVYFCASSQEGRVTGELFFGEGSRLTVL.

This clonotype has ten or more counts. CDR3: CASSLMIRGWEQFF. Here the CDR3 DNA reads TGTGCCAGCAGCTTAATGATCAGGGGATGGGAGCAGTTCTTC. V is TRBV7-2 and J is TRBJ2-1; tentative D call: TRBD1 (6 bases). The CDR3 consists of 14 residues. V was clipped by 2 bases and J by 10 bases, with 15 bases between them. Germline V gene lookup returns CDR1 SGHTA and CDR2 FQGNSA.

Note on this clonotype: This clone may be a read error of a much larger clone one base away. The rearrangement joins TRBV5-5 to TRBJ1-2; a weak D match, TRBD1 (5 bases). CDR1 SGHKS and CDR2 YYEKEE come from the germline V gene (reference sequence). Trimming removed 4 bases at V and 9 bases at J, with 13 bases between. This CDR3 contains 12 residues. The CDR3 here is CASSPGLRSYTF. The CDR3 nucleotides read TGTGCCAGCAGCCCGGGGCTCCGAAGCTACACCTTC.

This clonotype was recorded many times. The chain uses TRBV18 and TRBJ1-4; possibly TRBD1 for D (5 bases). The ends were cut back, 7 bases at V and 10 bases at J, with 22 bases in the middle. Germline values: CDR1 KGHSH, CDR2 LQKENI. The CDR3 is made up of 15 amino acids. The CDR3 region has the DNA TGTGCCAGCTTTATTCCGGGCCGCGGGGGTTCAAAACTGTTTTTT. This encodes CASFIPGRGGSKLFF.

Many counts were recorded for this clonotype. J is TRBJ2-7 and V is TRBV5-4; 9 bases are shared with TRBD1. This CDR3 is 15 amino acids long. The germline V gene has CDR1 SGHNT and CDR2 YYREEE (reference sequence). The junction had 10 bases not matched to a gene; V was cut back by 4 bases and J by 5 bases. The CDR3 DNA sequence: TGTGCCAGCAGCCTTCCCGGGACAGGGTTGCACGAGCAGTACTTC. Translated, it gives CASSLPGTGLHEQYF.

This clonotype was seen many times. The CDR3 nucleotides read TGCAGTGCTAGGGAGGGTAGACGGGAAAACACTGAAGCTTTCTTT. Translation: CSAREGRRENTEAFF. V usage is TRBV20-1 and J usage is TRBJ1-1, with D uncertain. Looked up from germline, CDR1 is DFQATT and CDR2 is SNEGSKA (reference sequence). Trimming took 3 bases from V and 2 from J, leaving 16 bases between them. CDR3 size: 15 residues.

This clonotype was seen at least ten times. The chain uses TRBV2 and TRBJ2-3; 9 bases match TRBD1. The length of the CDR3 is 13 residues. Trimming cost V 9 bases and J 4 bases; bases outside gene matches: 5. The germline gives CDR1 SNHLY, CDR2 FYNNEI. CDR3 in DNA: TGTGCCAGGGGACAGGGCCTCCCAGATACGCAGTATTTT. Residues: CARGQGLPDTQYF. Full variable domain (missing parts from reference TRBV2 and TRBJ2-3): EPEVTQTPSHQVTQMGQEVILRCVPISNHLYFYWYRQILGQKVEFLVSFYNNEISEKSEIFDDQFSVERPDGSNFTLKIRSTKLEDSAMYFCARGQGLPDTQYFGPGTRLTVL.

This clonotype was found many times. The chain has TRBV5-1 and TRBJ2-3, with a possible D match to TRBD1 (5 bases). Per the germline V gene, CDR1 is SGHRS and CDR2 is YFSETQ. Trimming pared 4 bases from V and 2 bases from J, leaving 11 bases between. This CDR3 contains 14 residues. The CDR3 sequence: CASSLLDITDTQYF. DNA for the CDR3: TGCGCCAGCAGCCTATTGGACATCACAGATACGCAGTATTTT.

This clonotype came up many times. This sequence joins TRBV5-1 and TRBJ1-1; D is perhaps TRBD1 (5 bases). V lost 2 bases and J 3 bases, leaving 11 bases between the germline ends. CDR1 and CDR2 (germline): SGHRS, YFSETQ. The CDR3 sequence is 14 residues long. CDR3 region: CASSFSFRDTEAFF. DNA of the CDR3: TGCGCCAGCAGCTTTTCTTTCAGGGACACTGAAGCTTTCTTT. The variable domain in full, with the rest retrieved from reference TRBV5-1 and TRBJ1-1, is KAGVTQTPRYLIKTRGQQVTLSCSPISGHRSVSWYQQTPGQGLQFLFEYFSETQRNKGNFPGRFSGRQFSNSRSEMNVSTLELGDSALYLCASSFSFRDTEAFFGQGTRLTVV.

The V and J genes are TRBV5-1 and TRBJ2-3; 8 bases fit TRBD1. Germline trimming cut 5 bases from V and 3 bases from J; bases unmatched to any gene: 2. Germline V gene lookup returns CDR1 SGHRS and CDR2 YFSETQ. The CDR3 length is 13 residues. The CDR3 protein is CASRGQETDTQYF. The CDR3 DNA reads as TGCGCCAGCAGGGGACAGGAGACAGATACGCAGTATTTT.

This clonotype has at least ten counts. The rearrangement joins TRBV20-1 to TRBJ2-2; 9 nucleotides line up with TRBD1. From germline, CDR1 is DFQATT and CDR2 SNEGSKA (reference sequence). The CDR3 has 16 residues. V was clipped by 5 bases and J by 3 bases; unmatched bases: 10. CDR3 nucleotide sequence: TGCAGTGCTTCGGACAGGGGATTTTCTTACACCGGGGAGCTGTTTTTT. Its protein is CSASDRGFSYTGELFF.

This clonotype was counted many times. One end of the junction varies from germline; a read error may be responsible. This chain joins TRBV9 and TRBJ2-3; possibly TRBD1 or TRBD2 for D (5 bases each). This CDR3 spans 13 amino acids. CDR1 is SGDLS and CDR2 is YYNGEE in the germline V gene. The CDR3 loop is CAGSVAGTDTQYF. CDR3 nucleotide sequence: TGTGCCGGCAGCGTAGCAGGGACCGATACGCAGTATTTT.

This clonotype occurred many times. The CDR3 region is CSARDEGRRAANPYEQYF. CDR3 DNA sequence: TGCAGTGCTAGAGATGAGGGGCGCAGGGCCGCAAACCCCTACGAGCAGTACTTC. The chain recombines TRBV20-1 with TRBJ2-7; either TRBD1 or TRBD2 may fit D (5 bases each). The V gene's germline CDR1 is DFQATT and CDR2 SNEGSKA (reference sequence). Trimming shortened V by 0 bases and J by 2 bases, and 23 bases separated the two germline ends. The length of the CDR3 is 18 residues.

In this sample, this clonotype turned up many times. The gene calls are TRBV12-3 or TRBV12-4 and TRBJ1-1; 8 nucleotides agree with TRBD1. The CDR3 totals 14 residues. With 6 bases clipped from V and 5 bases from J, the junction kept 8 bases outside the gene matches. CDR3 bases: TGTGCCAGCAGGATATCAGGGGGCGGGACTGAAGCTTTCTTT. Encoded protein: CASRISGGGTEAFF.

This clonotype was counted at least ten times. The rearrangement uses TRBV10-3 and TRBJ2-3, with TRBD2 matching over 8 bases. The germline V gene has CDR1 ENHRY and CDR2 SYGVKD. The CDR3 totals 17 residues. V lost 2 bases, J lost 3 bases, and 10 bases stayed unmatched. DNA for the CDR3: TGTGCCATCAGTGAGAGGTCGGGGGGGGACACGACAGATACGCAGTATTTT. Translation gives CAISERSGGDTTDTQYF.